This TCR beta chain was profiled in a study of T cell repertoires in cytomegalovirus infection. Across the study: Matching HLA type, along with CMV infection, was indicated by public TCR beta signatures.

The CDR3 has 13 amino acids. Trimming shortened V by 3 bases and J by 0 bases, and 8 bases separated the two germline ends. Germline CDR1 is DFQATT and CDR2 is SNEGSKA (reference sequence). MiXCR was run by TCRdb on the reads, yielding one entry per CDR3 protein. The table lists around 240,000 distinct CDR3 sequences, over 20% of them singletons. Overall study findings and caveats: Dominating the ex vivo response were TCR beta clonotypes that were CMV-specific and HLA-C-restricted. Cumulative public TCR beta family frequency identified CMV carriers with the relevant HLA.

As for this clonotype: As yet, its antigen is unknown.

This receptor was obtained from a human donor in good health (CMV status not recorded). Some clones in this sample may be carry-over from other donors' samples. The gene calls are TRBV20-1 and TRBJ1-1; D may be TRBD1 (5 bases). The source material was CD8+ T cells from PBMCs. The CDR3 bases are TGCAGTGCTAGCGGGGGGGTGAACACTGAAGCTTTCTTT. Translation gives CSASGGVNTEAFF.